Listed here is a single T cell receptor beta chain. Participant ages covered about 18 to 89 years across some 25 US areas. These data come from a study of blood T cell repertoires in COVID-19. This CDR3 comprises 17 residues. Germline trimming cut 3 bases from V and 1 base from J; bases unmatched to any gene: 8. CDR1 is SGHVS, CDR2 FQNEAQ, per germline. In the original analysis: Using reference gene primer amplification, nucleated cell counts were estimated. TCRdb's table, derived via immunoSEQ multiplex PCR, lists solely in-frame clones and lacks some. V, J and clone size are taken as reported in that table, and D and trimming were inferred from the DNA itself. This table holds around 250,000 clones, about four fifths found once.

The clonotype was recovered from a man aged 40-49 years who had been exposed to COVID-19. The V call is TRBV7-8, the J call TRBJ1-1; 10 nucleotides align to TRBD1. The sequenced sample was PBMCs or T cells enriched from blood (not recorded which). CDR3 loop: CASSLGTGEIANTEAFF. For the CDR3, the DNA is TGTGCCAGCAGCTTGGGGACAGGGGAGATCGCGAACACTGAAGCTTTCTTT.